One sample yielded the 29 T cell receptor beta chains listed below, sequenced in a study of blood T cell repertoires in COVID-19. Only in-frame clones appear in the TCRdb table, and some are missing; sequencing was by immunoSEQ multiplex PCR. The sample holds over 200,000 clones, around 86% seen once. Input material: peripheral blood. The source of these receptors is a human donor in a cohort sampled during active COVID-19.

The chain combines TRBV25-1 with TRBJ1-2; 8 bases fit TRBD1. Germline CDR1 reads MGHDK; CDR2 reads SYGVNS. V shed 5 bases and J 5 bases; nucleotides not matched to a gene: 10. The CDR3 runs to 15 residues. CDR3 DNA: TGTGCCAGCAGTCCGGCGGCAGGGGGCAGGTATGGCTACACCTTC. It codes for CASSPAAGGRYGYTF.

The J gene is TRBJ1-4, the V gene TRBV29-1, with 12 bases identical to TRBD1. Germline trimming cut 6 bases from V and 7 bases from J; bases unmatched to any gene: 6. This CDR3 contains 14 residues. The germline gives CDR1 SQVTM, CDR2 ANQGSEA. The CDR3 sequence is CSVDGTGGLEKLFF. The CDR3 DNA reads TGCAGCGTGGACGGGACAGGGGGCCTTGAAAAACTGTTTTTT.

For this clone: Other nucleotide sequences in the sample specify the same CDR3. The rearrangement joins TRBV4-3 to TRBJ2-7; the D gene is possibly TRBD1 (5 bases). V lost 1 base and J lost 2, with 9 bases in between. CDR1 and CDR2 (germline): LGHNA, YSLEER. The CDR3 extends over 14 amino acids. CDR3 coding DNA: TGCGCCAGCAGCCAAGTCCAGGGTACCTACGAGCAGTACTTC. Its protein product is CASSQVQGTYEQYF.

This sequence joins TRBV5-8 and TRBJ2-7, with 9 bases identical to TRBD1. Trimming cost V 0 bases and J 5 bases; bases outside gene matches: 12. The CDR3 totals 17 residues. Germline loops: CDR1 SGHTS, CDR2 YDEGEE. CDR3 nucleotides: TGTGCCAGCAGCTTGGCCCTTTACGGGGACAGGGCGGACGAGCAGTACTTC. It is translated as CASSLALYGDRADEQYF. The variable domain in full, with the rest retrieved from reference TRBV5-8 and TRBJ2-7, is EAGVTQSPTHLIKTRGQQATLRCSPISGHTSVYWYQQALGLGLQFLLWYDEGEERNRGNFPPRFSGRQFPNYSSELNVNALELEDSALYLCASSLALYGDRADEQYFGPGTRLTVT.

The chain couples TRBV6-6 to TRBJ1-5; TRBD1 might be the D (5 bases). This CDR3 region has 14 residues. Germline V lookup: CDR1 MNHNY, CDR2 SVGAGI (reference sequence). The V end was cut by 7 bases, the J end by 2 bases, with 12 bases between. The CDR3 reads CASTSREGNQPQHF. The CDR3 nucleotides read TGTGCCAGCACCTCCAGGGAGGGCAATCAGCCCCAGCATTTT.

The chain employs TRBV24-1 and TRBJ2-7; 7 nucleotides line up with TRBD1. The CDR3 extends over 18 amino acids. Germline V gives CDR1 KGHDR, CDR2 SFDVKD. Germline trimming cut 2 bases from V and 2 bases from J; bases unmatched to any gene: 14. Written as DNA, the CDR3 is TGTGCCACCAGTGATTCCACCGGGACAGCTAATCCAACCTACGAGCAGTACTTC. Protein: CATSDSTGTANPTYEQYF.

The chain recombines TRBV18 with TRBJ2-7, with a possible D match to TRBD2 (7 bases). CDR3 length: 15 amino acids. Per the germline V gene, CDR1 is KGHSH and CDR2 is LQKENI. V was cut by 2 bases and J by 2 bases, with 13 bases left in between. The CDR3 DNA sequence: TGTGCCAGCTCACCAATGGGGGGGCCCACCTACGAGCAGTACTTC. This codes for CASSPMGGPTYEQYF. The variable domain in full, completed from reference TRBV18 and TRBJ2-7, reads NAGVMQNPRHLVRRRGQEARLRCSPMKGHSHVYWYRQLPEEGLKFMVYLQKENIIDESGMPKERFSAEFPKEGPSILRIQQVVRGDSAAYFCASSPMGGPTYEQYFGPGTRLTVT.

The chain carries TRBV14 and TRBJ2-1; 10 positions match TRBD2. J was trimmed by 9 bases and V by 5 bases; bases with no gene match: 13. Germline V gives CDR1 SGHDN, CDR2 FVKESK. The CDR3 extends over 16 amino acids. CDR3 sequence: CASSKLGLAASSEQFF. In DNA form, the CDR3 reads TGTGCCAGCAGCAAGCTCGGACTAGCGGCTTCGAGTGAGCAGTTCTTC.

This clone was detected a few times. The chain links TRBV9 to TRBJ1-1; D gene uncertain. This CDR3 is 14 amino acids long. Trimming took 0 bases from V and 0 from J, leaving 6 bases between them. The V gene's germline CDR1 is SGDLS and CDR2 YYNGEE. The CDR3 reads CASSVAGLNTEAFF. CDR3 in DNA: TGTGCCAGCAGCGTAGCAGGATTGAACACTGAAGCTTTCTTT.

The V and J genes are TRBV24-1 and TRBJ2-2; perhaps TRBD2 as D (7 bases). V was shortened by 0 bases and J by 3 bases, with 10 bases between the two germline ends. CDR3 length: 16 residues. Germline V CDR1 and CDR2: KGHDR, SFDVKD. The CDR3 region has the DNA TGTGCCACCAGTGATTTGGGGGGGGCAGACACCGGGGAGCTGTTTTTT. Amino acid sequence: CATSDLGGADTGELFF.

CDR3 sequence reads: CASSRSVAEYNEQFF. The DNA for the CDR3 is TGTGCCAGCAGTAGGTCGGTAGCTGAGTACAATGAGCAGTTCTTC. The chain is built from TRBV7-2 and TRBJ2-1; D is unclear. Trimming took off 6 bases at V and 4 bases at J, with 16 bases between the two ends. The CDR3 extends over 15 amino acids. Germline V gene data show CDR1 as SGHTA and CDR2 as FQGNSA.

The chain combines TRBV6-5 with TRBJ2-6, with 8 bases matching TRBD2. The V and J ends lost 6 bases and 4 bases, in that order; junction bases with no gene match: 5. The CDR3 spans 15 residues. From germline, CDR1 is MNHEY and CDR2 SVGAGI. CDR3 amino acids: CASSRGGGGANVLTF. The CDR3 nucleotides read TGTGCCAGCAGCCGGGGGGGTGGCGGGGCCAACGTCCTGACTTTC.

The rearrangement uses TRBV14 and TRBJ1-2, with D possibly matching TRBD1 (5 bases). Trimming left V 0 bases short and J 4 bases short, with 12 bases between. Germline CDR1 reads SGHDN; CDR2 reads FVKESK. This CDR3 is built from 15 residues. CDR3 bases: TGTGCCAGCAGCCAAGAAGGCACCAGGGTCTATGGCTACACCTTC. As protein: CASSQEGTRVYGYTF.

The chain combines TRBV6-1 with TRBJ2-7; D not resolved. Germline V lookup: CDR1 MNHNS, CDR2 SASEGT. The CDR3 length is 12 residues. V lost 2 bases to trimming and J lost 1 base, with 3 bases between them. The DNA for the CDR3 is TGTGCCAGCAGTGAACAGTCCTACGAGCAGTACTTC. It translates to CASSEQSYEQYF.

This chain links TRBV3-1 (or the pseudogene TRBV3-2) with TRBJ2-3, with 11 bases that match TRBD2. Germline-derived CDR1 and CDR2 are LGHDT and YNNKEL (reference sequence). CDR3 length: 17 residues. The V segment lost 0 bases and the J segment 6 bases; nucleotides outside the gene matches: 8. CDR3 bases: TGTGCCAGCAGCCAAGAAACTAGCGGGAGTTTTGATGATACGCAGTATTTT. Protein product: CASSQETSGSFDDTQYF.

The rearrangement joins TRBV7-9 to TRBJ2-1; a weak D match, TRBD1 (5 bases). With 5 bases removed from V and 10 bases from J, the gap between germline ends came to 15 bases. Germline CDR1 SEHNR, CDR2 FQNEAQ (reference sequence). This CDR3 is 13 amino acids long. DNA of the CDR3: TGTGCCAGCAGCGCACCAGCAGGGTTCGAGCAGTTCTTC. Encoded protein: CASSAPAGFEQFF.

The CDR3 DNA reads TGTGCCTCAGGGCTTAACACCGGGGAGCTGTTTTTT. This codes for CASGLNTGELFF. The rearrangement links TRBV15 to TRBJ2-2, with a possible D match to TRBD1 (5 bases). From germline, CDR1 is LNHNV and CDR2 YYDKDF (reference sequence). The CDR3 sequence is 12 residues long. Trimming cost V 11 bases and J 2 bases, with 9 bases left between them.

This sequence joins TRBV27 and TRBJ2-7; D is perhaps TRBD2 (6 bases). From germline, CDR1 is MNHEY and CDR2 SMNVEV (reference sequence). Trimming cost V 5 bases and J 1 base, with 15 bases left between them. The CDR3 totals 15 residues. The CDR3 region has the DNA TGTGCCAGCAGTCGGGACTCGAGGTGGTCCTACGAGCAGTACTTC. Residues: CASSRDSRWSYEQYF.

This clone was seen just once. J is TRBJ2-6 and V is TRBV19, with 14 bases fitting TRBD2. Germline CDR1 is LNHDA and CDR2 is SQIVND (reference sequence). The CDR3 consists of 18 residues. With V trimmed by 5 bases and J by 2 bases, 5 bases remained unmatched. CDR3 region: CASSPGTSGRTGANVLTF. CDR3 nucleotide sequence: TGTGCCAGTAGTCCGGGGACTAGCGGGAGAACTGGGGCCAACGTCCTGACTTTC.

The chain couples TRBV9 to TRBJ2-7; possible D gene TRBD2, 5 bases. The germline CDR1 and CDR2 sequences are SGDLS and YYNGEE. V lost 2 bases, J lost 6 bases, and 21 bases lay in between. The CDR3 length is 16 residues. The CDR3 DNA is TGTGCCAGCAGCGTCGGGGTGTCAGCGGAACCCCCCGAGCAGTACTTC. Protein product: CASSVGVSAEPPEQYF.

This clone has just a few counts. The chain couples TRBV7-3 to TRBJ2-1, with a possible D match to TRBD1 (5 bases). The CDR3 has 14 amino acids. V dropped 3 bases and J dropped 5 bases, with 11 bases sitting between them. CDR1 is SGHTA, CDR2 FQGTGA, per germline. CDR3 loop: CASSFWGTNNEQFF. The CDR3 DNA follows: TGTGCCAGCAGCTTTTGGGGCACCAACAATGAGCAGTTCTTC.

J is TRBJ2-2 and V is TRBV19; D gene uncertain. This CDR3 is 13 amino acids long. CDR1 is LNHDA, CDR2 SQIVND, per germline (reference sequence). With 3 bases removed from V and 1 base from J, the gap between germline ends came to 3 bases. The CDR3, as DNA: TGTGCCAGTAGTATCTTGAACACCGGGGAGCTGTTTTTT. Amino acids: CASSILNTGELFF.

The chain recombines TRBV4-1 with TRBJ2-7; 7 bases line up with TRBD1. CDR1 and CDR2 from the germline V gene are MGHRA and YSYEKL. The CDR3 totals 14 residues. Trimming removed 3 bases from V and 0 bases from J; junction bases left unmatched: 2. In nucleotides, the CDR3 is TGCGCCAGCAGCCAGGGACAGAGCTCCTACGAGCAGTACTTC. Translated, it gives CASSQGQSSYEQYF.

V gene TRBV6-6 combines with J gene TRBJ2-7; D is perhaps TRBD2 (5 bases). CDR3 length equals 13 residues. CDR1 is MNHNY and CDR2 is SVGAGI in the germline V gene (reference sequence). Trimming cost V 8 bases and J 0 bases, with 11 bases left between them. The CDR3 sequence is CASGPRGSYEQYF. Here the CDR3 DNA reads TGTGCCAGCGGACCCCGGGGCTCCTACGAGCAGTACTTC.

The chain combines TRBV4-3 with TRBJ2-1, with 13 bases fitting TRBD2. CDR3 length: 16 amino acids. The germline V gene has CDR1 LGHNA and CDR2 YSLEER. V lost 5 bases, J lost 3 bases, and 4 bases stayed unmatched. This chain's CDR3 is CASSGTSGTIYNEQFF. The CDR3 DNA follows: TGCGCCAGCAGCGGGACTAGCGGGACCATCTACAATGAGCAGTTCTTC.

V is TRBV28 and J is TRBJ2-5; perhaps TRBD2 as D (6 bases). V was trimmed by 3 bases and J by 1 base, leaving 15 bases between them. The CDR3 length is 16 residues. The V gene's germline CDR1 is MDHEN and CDR2 SYDVKM. DNA for the CDR3: TGTGCCAGCAGTTTTGTTGGCGGGAACACCCAAGAGACCCAGTACTTC. Amino acids: CASSFVGGNTQETQYF.

The chain carries TRBV28 and TRBJ2-5; TRBD1 might be the D (5 bases). Germline loops: CDR1 MDHEN, CDR2 SYDVKM. The CDR3 sequence is 15 residues long. Trimming cost V 7 bases and J 3 bases, with 18 bases left between them. CDR3 residues: CASTLGQAPEETQYF. CDR3 bases: TGTGCCAGCACGCTGGGGCAGGCGCCTGAAGAGACCCAGTACTTC.

The V and J genes are TRBV15 and TRBJ1-1; D is unclear. This CDR3 comprises 14 residues. V lost 0 bases, J lost 5 bases, and 10 bases lay in between. Germline V gene data show CDR1 as LNHNV and CDR2 as YYDKDF (reference sequence). The CDR3 nucleotides are TGTGCCACCAGCAGAGATCCGGAGTGGACTGAAGCTTTCTTT. Its translation is CATSRDPEWTEAFF.

The V and J genes are TRBV18 and TRBJ2-1; D is perhaps TRBD1 (6 bases). The V and J ends lost 1 base and 3 bases respectively, with 16 bases between them. CDR1 is KGHSH, CDR2 LQKENI, per germline. The CDR3 contains 17 residues. The CDR3 protein is CASSPLYPQGNYNEQFF. CDR3 nucleotide sequence: TGTGCCAGCTCACCACTTTATCCACAGGGCAACTACAATGAGCAGTTCTTC.